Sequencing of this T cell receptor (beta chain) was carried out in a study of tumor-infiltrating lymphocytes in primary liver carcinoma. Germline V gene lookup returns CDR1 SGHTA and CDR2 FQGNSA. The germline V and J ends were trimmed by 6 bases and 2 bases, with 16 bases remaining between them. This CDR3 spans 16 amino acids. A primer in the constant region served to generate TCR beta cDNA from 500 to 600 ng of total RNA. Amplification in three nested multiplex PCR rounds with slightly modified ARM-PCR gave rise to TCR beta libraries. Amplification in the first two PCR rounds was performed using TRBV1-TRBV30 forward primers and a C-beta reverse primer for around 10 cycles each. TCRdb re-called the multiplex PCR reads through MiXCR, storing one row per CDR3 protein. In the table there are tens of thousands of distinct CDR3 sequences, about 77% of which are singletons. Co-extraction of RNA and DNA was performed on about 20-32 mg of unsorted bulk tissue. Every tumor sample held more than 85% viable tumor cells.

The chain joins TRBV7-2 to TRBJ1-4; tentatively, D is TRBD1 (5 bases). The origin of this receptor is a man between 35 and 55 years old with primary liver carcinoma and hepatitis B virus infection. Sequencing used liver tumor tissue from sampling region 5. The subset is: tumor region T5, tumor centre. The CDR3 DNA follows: TGTGCCAGCAGTTCCACCCCAGGGTTGACTAATGAAAAACTGTTTTTT. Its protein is CASSSTPGLTNEKLFF.